What follows describes a single T cell receptor beta chain. No cognate antigen has been identified for it. Base qualities are not recorded, but no much larger clone differs from it by a single base. V drops 7 bases and J drops 8 bases, leaving 21 bases in between. The CDR3 runs 14 amino acids, cysteine and phenylalanine included. The entry retains the CDR3 DNA only, 42 bases that are in frame from base 1. The germline V gene gives CDR1 as SGHRS and CDR2 as YFSETQ. This sample was taken from a study of cytomegalovirus exposure and HLA in healthy donors (dated by TCRdb to about 2017). About the full investigation: An earlier analysis of 587 of the donors reported 276 Gb of sequence data and roughly 110 million unique TCR beta sequences from about 179 million T cells. A later genetic analysis used genome-wide SNP genotypes for 398 of the 666 donors, treating that subset as a discovery cohort. Across around 400 genotyped donors of the cohort, an average of about 240,000 unique TCR beta nucleotide sequences per donor were sequenced, and approximately 17% of those sequences were non-productive. All discovery cohort repertoires had been generated using a single sequencing platform. The study was designed to test whether signatures of past pathogen exposure could be identified by cataloging public T cell receptors. Alongside the repertoire data, information on donor age, sex, ethnicity and CMV serostatus was compiled. The study combined high-throughput TCR immunosequencing, statistical association of individual TCRs with disease status, and machine learning to predict cytomegalovirus infection status. To decide whether each TCR beta V gene segment behaved as functional or pseudogenic, an earlier analysis of some 540 of the donors relied on high-throughput TCR beta sequencing. The number of typed donors differed by locus: about 620-630 for A, B, C, DRB1 and DQB1; approximately 540 for DQA1; some 610 for DPA1; and around 450 for DPB1. The genetic ancestry cluster associated with self-reported Caucasian donors included 70% to 85% of the roughly 400 genotyped donors. An early release covering some 640 HLA-typed donors comprised roughly 300 gigabases of sequencing data and tens of millions of unique TCR sequences. In the later analysis, no new phenotypic data were used to find candidate immune exposures; instead, reliance was placed on TCR beta sequences and their occurrence across donors. To study patterns of TCR occurrence, a later analysis re-analyzed previously published TCR beta repertoires from 666 donors and added high-resolution HLA genotyping. Class I and class II HLA loci were covered by the typing at four-digit resolution. In addition to the first cohort of approximately 650 subjects, a separate validation cohort of 130 or so different subjects was used. Four or five DR-DQ haplotypes were handled as single units for association and clustering because linkage in the cohort was strong. The study used immunosequencing to profile the T cell repertoires of some 600 subjects and linked those repertoires to cytomegalovirus serostatus. Study-wide conclusions, independent of this receptor: An association between a missense DCLRE1C variant and V-gene and J-gene trimming of TCR beta chains was found in a later genetic analysis and replicated in an independent cohort. At a false discovery rate of 0.05, a later analysis linked some 17,000 TCR beta sequences to specific HLA alleles. In a later analysis, the rate of TCR association differed among HLA loci, with DRB1 alleles having the most associated TCRs and HLA-C alleles having the fewest. The presence/absence analyses assumed that sequencing depth was roughly uniform across donors, and that assumption may not be true. Across donors, most TCR sequences were observed very rarely, whereas some public TCRs were present in many individuals. Assigning TCR associations to individual alleles was difficult when HLA alleles, especially DR and DQ, strongly co-occurred. In a later genetic analysis, fewer N-insertions in productive TCRs were reported among donors in an Asian-associated ancestry cluster than the roughly 700-donor mean. The authors suggested that the approach could potentially be generalized to other disease states and immunological phenotypes. A further reported finding was that TCR beta sequences accurately predicted the HLA-A and HLA-B alleles for most subjects in the first cohort. A total of some 180 TCR beta chains were listed by the study as associated with cytomegalovirus. Because HLA typing was missing for some donors at each locus, association tests included only the typed subset. CMV serostatus was the only immune exposure information available for the cohort. Some IMGT-functional V segments, including TRBV6-2 and TRBV6-3, could not be told apart with the 87-base-pair reads, so those segments were excluded. According to a later analysis, most CMV-associated TCR beta chains appeared to be HLA-restricted, and the HLA associations seemed to be driven largely by CMV exposure. Cytomegalovirus status was reported to be diagnosed by the classifier with high specificity and sensitivity in both the original and validation cohorts. Broadly in line with IMGT annotations, most TCR beta V segments showed up in productive rearrangements about 87% or about 30% of the time in an earlier analysis of several hundred of the donors. A cluster of highly shared sequence variants was judged likely to represent a technical artifact of the sequencing pipeline. Correlated functional status among segregating V segments might be attributable to linkage disequilibrium, but an unknown experimental factor could not be ruled out. Fewer than 20 rarely observed V segments, including chromosome 9 orphons, were excluded from the earlier analysis of some 590 of the donors because counts were too low. In vitro tests confirmed that a few of the cytomegalovirus-associated TCR beta chains recognize cytomegalovirus antigens. In a later analysis, several top co-occurrence clusters were reported to appear linked to parvovirus B19, influenza, CMV and Epstein-Barr virus. Compared with equally common non-associated chains, HLA-associated TCR beta chains in a later analysis were more clonally expanded and had lower generation probabilities. The cohort was sequenced for TCR beta chains only, and without alpha or paired-chain data the features that could be detected were limited.

The cohort was made up of approximately 670 healthy bone marrow donors. At the time of sampling, all cohort members were nominally healthy, though unrecorded immune exposures were likely present. The donor was CMV seronegative and belonged to the group of around 400 seronegative cohort members. A peripheral blood sample was collected from each donor, and TCR beta sequencing was performed on peripheral blood mononuclear cells. The Qiagen DNeasy Blood Extraction Kit was used to extract genomic DNA from the blood cell samples. The library was obtained by the immunoSEQ multiplex PCR assay. For the multiplex PCR, a mixture combining 60 forward primers for TCR Vbeta segments and 13 reverse primers for TCR Jbeta segments was used. Amplification of the CDR3 region of rearranged TCR beta genes was performed with a multiplex PCR assay on genomic DNA. On the Illumina HiSeq System, the amplified TCR beta libraries were sequenced as 87-base-pair reads. Per the original workflow: A later analysis counted tens of millions of unique TCR beta chains across the 670 or so repertoires, and roughly 9.9 million of these chains were shared by at least two donors. Raw reads were error-corrected and collapsed into unique sequences by a nearest-neighbor algorithm in which closely related sequences were merged to remove PCR and sequencing errors. V, D and J gene segments were assigned by aligning CDR3 sequences to IMGT reference sequences. For a sequence to be retained, at least a six-nucleotide match to both a V gene segment and a J gene segment was required. A rearrangement was called productive if the CDR3 had no stop codons and remained in frame with V and J, and every other rearrangement was called non-productive. CDR3 was defined according to IMGT convention as the region running from the second conserved V-encoded cysteine to the conserved J-encoded phenylalanine. Sequences without an unambiguous match to a single V gene segment were excluded from the earlier analysis of approximately 600 of the donors. In an earlier analysis of a few hundred of the donors, V segments were called functional above 56.7% productive rearrangements and were called segregating when the between-donor standard deviation exceeded 5%. A statistical classification framework was built for diagnosing cytomegalovirus status from the catalog of TCR beta chain sequences. V and J gene assignment, in a later analysis, came from comparing TCR nucleotide sequences with IMGT/GENE-DB human TR gene sequences. A later analysis assigned CDR3 sequences and most-parsimonious VDJ recombination scenarios with the TCRdist pipeline. In a later analysis, each TCR beta chain was defined by its CDR3 amino acid sequence together with its V-gene family, and reads lacking a unique V-gene family were excluded. As a way to deal with suspected cross-contamination and a sequencing artifact, a later analysis dropped roughly 620 nucleotide sequences that were highly shared and had low generation probability. In a later analysis, a clonal expansion index for each public chain was calculated from normalized within-repertoire ranks of inferred template counts. In a later analysis, generation probabilities were computed with a VDJ recombination model fitted to out-of-frame rearrangements, and the resulting probabilities were checked against IGoR. Hypergeometric tests were used in a later analysis to score TCR-TCR, TCR-HLA and TCR-CMV co-occurrence, with a repertoire-size bias correction applied to the TCR pairs. False discovery rates were estimated in a later analysis by permuting HLA or CMV assignments 20 times. A later analysis grouped co-occurring TCRs with DBSCAN, adding TCRdist sequence similarity when clustering within HLA-allele-positive subsets. Repertoires with fewer than 30,000 or more than 120,000 public chains were left out of co-occurrence clustering, as were five repertoires with anomalous nucleotide sharing. TCRdb re-hosts the immuneACCESS table, in-frame sequences only. Its copies lack some clones; in the studies checked, an unresolved V gene accounts for under half of them, and the cause for the rest is not known. V, J and clone size were drawn from that table, and D and trimming were deduced from the DNA. This sample lists fewer than 150,000 clones; about 69% were detected once. Clones ranked in the top ten supply roughly 3.1% of the sample.

The sequence is built from TRBV5-1 and TRBJ1-2, with TRBD1 perhaps the D gene, on 6 matching bases. Sequencing was done on a sample of PBMCs. The sequence was obtained from a man under 40 in good health and CMV-seronegative. The CDR3 region reads CASAPTGDQGGYTF. The nucleotides read TGCGCCAGCGCTCCTACTGGGGACCAGGGGGGCTACACCTTC. This CDR3, with the reference TRBV5-1 and TRBJ1-2 proteins standing in past its ends, gives the full variable domain KAGVTQTPRYLIKTRGQQVTLSCSPISGHRSVSWYQQTPGQGLQFLFEYFSETQRNKGNFPGRFSGRQFSNSRSEMNVSTLELGDSALYLCASAPTGDQGGYTFGSGTRLTVV.